This section outlines one TCR beta chain sequence together with its context. Antigen unknown. The sample belongs to a study of a mutant IDH1 vaccine in newly diagnosed glioma. Looking at the study overall: Scheduled for weeks 1, 3, 5, 7, 11, 15, 19 and 23, eight vaccinations were given to patients.

Indicated time point: week 23, last vaccination. Doses comprised 300 ug of mutant IDH1 20-mer peptide each, plus topical imiquimod. The CDR3 runs 14 residues. Germline CDR1 reads WNHNN; CDR2 reads SYGVQD (reference sequence). Trimming took off 0 bases at V and 4 bases at J, with 8 bases between the two ends. Data came from immunoSEQ multiplex PCR; TCRdb stores just in-frame clones and leaves some out. Of some 80,000 clones detected, around 83% appear once; the ten largest clones hold around 0.77%. The source of this sequence is a woman aged 45-65 years with glioma. Sequences were derived from PBMCs, sampled from a glioma patient whose treatment included an IDH1 peptide vaccine. The chain combines TRBV10-1 with TRBJ2-3; D might be TRBD2 (6 bases). CDR3 amino acids: CASSESLAADTQYF. In DNA form, the CDR3 reads TGCGCCAGCAGTGAGTCCTTAGCGGCAGATACGCAGTATTTT.